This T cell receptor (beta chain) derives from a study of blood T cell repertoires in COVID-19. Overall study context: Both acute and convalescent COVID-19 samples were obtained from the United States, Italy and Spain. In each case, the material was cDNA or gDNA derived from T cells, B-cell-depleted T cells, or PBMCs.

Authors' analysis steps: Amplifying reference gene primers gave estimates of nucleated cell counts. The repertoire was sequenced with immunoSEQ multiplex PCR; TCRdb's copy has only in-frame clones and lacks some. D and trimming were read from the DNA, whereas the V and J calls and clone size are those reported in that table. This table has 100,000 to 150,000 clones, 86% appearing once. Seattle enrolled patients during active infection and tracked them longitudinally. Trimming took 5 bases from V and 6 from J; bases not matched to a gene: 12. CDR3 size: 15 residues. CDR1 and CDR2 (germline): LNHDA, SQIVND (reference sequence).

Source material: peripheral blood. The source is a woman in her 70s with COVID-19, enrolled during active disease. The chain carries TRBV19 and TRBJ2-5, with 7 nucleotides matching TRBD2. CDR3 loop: CASSPLGGVEQTQYF. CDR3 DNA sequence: TGTGCCAGTAGTCCCCTGGGAGGGGTGGAACAGACCCAGTACTTC.